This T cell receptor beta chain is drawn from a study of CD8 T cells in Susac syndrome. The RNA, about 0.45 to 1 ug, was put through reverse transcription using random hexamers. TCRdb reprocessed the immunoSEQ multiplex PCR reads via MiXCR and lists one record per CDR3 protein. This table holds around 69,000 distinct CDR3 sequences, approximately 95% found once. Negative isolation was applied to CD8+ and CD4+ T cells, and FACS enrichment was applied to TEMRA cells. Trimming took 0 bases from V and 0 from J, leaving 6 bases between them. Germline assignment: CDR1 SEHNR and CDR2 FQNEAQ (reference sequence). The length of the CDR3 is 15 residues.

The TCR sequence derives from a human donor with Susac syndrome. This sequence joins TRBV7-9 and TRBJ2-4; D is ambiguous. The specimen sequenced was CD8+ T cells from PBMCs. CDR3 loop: CASSLAVGAKNIQYF. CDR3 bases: TGTGCCAGCAGCTTAGCGGTGGGAGCCAAAAACATTCAGTACTTC.